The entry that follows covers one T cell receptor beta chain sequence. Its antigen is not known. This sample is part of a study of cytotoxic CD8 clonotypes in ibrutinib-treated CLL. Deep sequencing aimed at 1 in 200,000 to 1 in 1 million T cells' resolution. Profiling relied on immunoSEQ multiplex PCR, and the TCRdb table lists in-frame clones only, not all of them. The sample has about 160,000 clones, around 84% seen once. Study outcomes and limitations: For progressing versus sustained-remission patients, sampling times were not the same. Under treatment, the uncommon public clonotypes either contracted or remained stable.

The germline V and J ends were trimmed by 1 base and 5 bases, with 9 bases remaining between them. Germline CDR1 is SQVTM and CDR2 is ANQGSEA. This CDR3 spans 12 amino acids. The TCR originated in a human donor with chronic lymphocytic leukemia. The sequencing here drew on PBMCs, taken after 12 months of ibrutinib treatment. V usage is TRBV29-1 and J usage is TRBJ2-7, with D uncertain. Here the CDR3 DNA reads TGCAGCGTTGAAGGGAACGACGACGAGCAGTACTTC. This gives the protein CSVEGNDDEQYF.